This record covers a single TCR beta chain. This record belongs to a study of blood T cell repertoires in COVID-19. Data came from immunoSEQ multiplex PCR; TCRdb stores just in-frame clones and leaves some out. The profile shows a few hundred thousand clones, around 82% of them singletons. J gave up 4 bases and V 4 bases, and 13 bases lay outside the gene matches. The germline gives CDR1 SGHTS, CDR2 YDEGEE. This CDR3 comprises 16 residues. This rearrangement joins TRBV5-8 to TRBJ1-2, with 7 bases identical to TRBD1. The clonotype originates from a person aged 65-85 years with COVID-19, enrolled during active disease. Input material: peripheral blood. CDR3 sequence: CASSPRTVDRAYGYTF. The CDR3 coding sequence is TGTGCCAGCAGCCCGAGGACAGTCGACAGGGCCTATGGCTACACCTTC.